Below are 14 T cell receptor beta chains sequenced from a single sample in a study of T-cell reconstitution after alpha-beta-depleted transplantation in children. Preparing the TCRbeta library involved the use of unique molecular identifiers. TCRdb reprocessed the PCR reads with MiXCR, giving one entry per CDR3 protein. The profile shows around 92,000 distinct CDR3 sequences, 9.5% to 15% of them singletons. This specimen consisted of PBMCs from the stem cell graft donor, obtained from the stem cell graft. Receptor source: a human donor who donated a stem cell graft to a child with inherited bone marrow failure.

In its sample, this clonotype was seen many times. The chain employs TRBV11-2 and TRBJ1-5; D unresolved. The germline V gene encodes CDR1 SGHAT and CDR2 FQNNGV. The V end was cut by 1 base, the J end by 5 bases, with 9 bases between. The CDR3 has 14 amino acids. The CDR3 DNA follows: TGTGCCAGCAGCTTAGTAGGACTGGATCAGCCCCAGCATTTT. Translation gives CASSLVGLDQPQHF.

V is TRBV15 and J is TRBJ2-7; D is undetermined. V lost 5 bases, J lost 4 bases, and 12 bases lay in between. The CDR3 covers 13 residues. Germline assignment: CDR1 LNHNV and CDR2 YYDKDF (reference sequence). CDR3 in DNA: TGTGCCACCAGCTCCATTGATGTATACGAGCAGTACTTC. Translation: CATSSIDVYEQYF. Full variable domain (missing parts from reference TRBV15 and TRBJ2-7): DAMVIQNPRYQVTQFGKPVTLSCSQTLNHNVMYWYQQKSSQAPKLLFHYYDKDFNNEADTPDNFQSRRPNTSFCFLDIRSPGLGDTAMYLCATSSIDVYEQYFGPGTRLTVT.

The chain recombines TRBV24-1 with TRBJ2-1; 8 nucleotides line up with TRBD1. The CDR3 has 13 amino acids. Germline assignment: CDR1 KGHDR and CDR2 SFDVKD. V dropped 3 bases and J dropped 7; count of bases not matched to a gene: 1. CDR3 region: CATSDRTGNEQFF. In nucleotides, the CDR3 is TGTGCCACCAGTGATAGGACAGGGAATGAGCAGTTCTTC.

This clonotype was recorded many times. The chain uses TRBV7-9 and TRBJ2-3, with D possibly matching TRBD1 (5 bases). The CDR3 runs to 15 residues. CDR1 and CDR2 (germline): SEHNR, FQNEAQ (reference sequence). V was shortened by 3 bases and J by 5 bases, with 15 bases between the two germline ends. CDR3 sequence reads: CASSFLIQGGDTQYF. The CDR3 DNA is TGTGCCAGCAGCTTCTTGATCCAGGGTGGAGATACGCAGTATTTT. Full variable domain (outside the CDR3, taken from reference TRBV7-9 and TRBJ2-3): DTGVSQNPRHKITKRGQNVTFRCDPISEHNRLYWYRQTLGQGPEFLTYFQNEAQLEKSRLLSDRFSAERPKGSFSTLEIQRTEQGDSAMYLCASSFLIQGGDTQYFGPGTRLTVL.

This clonotype came up many times. The chain joins TRBV5-1 to TRBJ2-3; D gene unclear. CDR1 and CDR2 from the germline V gene are SGHRS and YFSETQ. This CDR3 region has 14 residues. V dropped 4 bases and J dropped 6 bases, with 15 bases sitting between them. The CDR3 region is CASSPGPPPDTQYF. In nucleotides, the CDR3 is TGCGCCAGCAGCCCAGGCCCCCCCCCGGATACGCAGTATTTT.

This clonotype has only a few counts. The chain is built from TRBV10-3 and TRBJ2-7; 8 positions match TRBD1. The germline gives CDR1 ENHRY, CDR2 SYGVKD. V was clipped by 5 bases and J by 6 bases; unmatched bases: 3. The CDR3 sequence is 12 residues long. The CDR3 coding sequence is TGTGCCATCAGTCCAGGGGGCACCGAGCAGTACTTC. Translated: CAISPGGTEQYF.

This clonotype was counted at least ten times. V gene TRBV25-1 combines with J gene TRBJ1-6; D unclear. The V and J ends lost 1 base and 8 bases respectively, with 6 bases between them. The CDR3 runs to 13 residues. The germline V gene encodes CDR1 MGHDK and CDR2 SYGVNS. The CDR3 protein is CASSELGYSPLHF. The DNA of the CDR3 is TGTGCCAGCAGTGAATTGGGCTATTCACCCCTCCACTTT.

A few counts support this clonotype. Written as DNA, the CDR3 is TGCGCCAGCAGCCAACATCGAGGGGGGTTTTACTCATATGGCTACACCTTC. As protein: CASSQHRGGFYSYGYTF. The chain is built from TRBV4-3 and TRBJ1-2; possibly TRBD1 for D (6 bases). CDR3 length: 17 amino acids. Germline values: CDR1 LGHNA, CDR2 YSLEER. V shed 2 bases and J shed 5 bases, with 21 bases lying between them.

This clonotype showed up many times. CDR3 in amino acids: CASTGSGTSGGQNTGELFF. The DNA of the CDR3 is TGTGCCAGCACCGGGTCCGGGACTAGCGGGGGCCAGAACACCGGGGAGCTGTTTTTT. The chain couples TRBV7-9 to TRBJ2-2; TRBD2 agrees at 14 bases. J gave up 1 base and V 7 bases, and 11 bases lay outside the gene matches. The CDR3 runs to 19 residues. Germline CDR1 reads SEHNR; CDR2 reads FQNEAQ (reference sequence). Full variable domain (missing parts from reference TRBV7-9 and TRBJ2-2): DTGVSQNPRHKITKRGQNVTFRCDPISEHNRLYWYRQTLGQGPEFLTYFQNEAQLEKSRLLSDRFSAERPKGSFSTLEIQRTEQGDSAMYLCASTGSGTSGGQNTGELFFGEGSRLTVL.

This clonotype has a count of ten or more. The chain is built from TRBV12-3 or TRBV12-4 and TRBJ1-5; no clear D. The germline V and J ends were trimmed by 6 bases and 1 base, with 4 bases remaining between them. This CDR3 region has 12 residues. CDR3 protein: CASRQSNQPQHF. CDR3 DNA sequence: TGTGCCAGCAGACAAAGCAATCAGCCCCAGCATTTT.

This clonotype was seen ten or more times. The chain carries TRBV12-3 or TRBV12-4 and TRBJ1-1; D is perhaps TRBD1 (6 bases). Trimming pared 5 bases from V and 10 bases from J, leaving 17 bases between. The CDR3 length is 13 residues. The CDR3 sequence is CASSQFGGRGAFF. The CDR3 DNA reads TGTGCCAGCAGTCAATTTGGGGGCAGGGGAGCTTTCTTT.

J is TRBJ1-1 and V is TRBV4-3; a possible D gene is TRBD1 (5 bases). CDR1 is LGHNA and CDR2 is YSLEER in the germline V gene. This CDR3 comprises 15 residues. Trimming left V 0 bases short and J 0 bases short, with 8 bases between. CDR3 loop: CASSQDQGLNTEAFF. The CDR3 DNA sequence: TGCGCCAGCAGCCAAGATCAGGGTTTGAACACTGAAGCTTTCTTT.

This clonotype has a count of ten or more. The V gene is TRBV4-2, the J gene TRBJ2-3; 10 positions agree with TRBD2. CDR1 is LGHNA and CDR2 is YNFKEQ in the germline V gene. Trimming at V came to 4 bases and at J to 4 bases, leaving 8 bases not matched to a gene. This CDR3 has 16 residues. This chain's CDR3 is CASSPSLAGESDTQYF. The CDR3 DNA sequence: TGTGCCAGCAGCCCGTCCCTAGCGGGGGAATCAGATACGCAGTATTTT.

Ten or more counts support this clonotype. The V and J genes are TRBV6-2 or TRBV6-3 and TRBJ2-1, with no clear D. CDR3 size: 14 residues. V was shortened by 2 bases and J by 5 bases, with 10 bases between the two germline ends. CDR1 is MNHEY and CDR2 is SVGEGT in the germline V gene. The CDR3 is CASSYLDGDNEQFF. For the CDR3, the DNA is TGTGCCAGCAGTTACCTGGACGGAGACAATGAGCAGTTCTTC.